This TCR beta chain was captured by sequencing in a study of T cell responses to AZD1222 COVID-19 vaccine. Whole-study results and caveats: Repertoires were sampled only after the peak T cell response. Females outnumbered males among donors, who were mostly white British; clonal diversity was possibly underestimated. Baseline antibody screening turned up just a handful of seropositive AZD1222 recipients. Receipt of two AZD1222 doses was followed by a rise in Spike-specific TCR breadth and depth.

Profiled with immunoSEQ multiplex PCR; TCRdb holds only in-frame clones, not every one. The repertoire includes 120,000 to 150,000 clones, around 90% of them detected once, and around 1.6% sits in the top ten. In the case of this clone: Its antigen is unidentified.

After removal of 4 bases from V and 8 bases from J, the junction contained 6 bases not matched to a gene. CDR3 length: 13 amino acids. The germline V gene has CDR1 MDHEN and CDR2 SYDVKM. The TCR originated in an adult who received the AZD1222 COVID-19 vaccine. The chain recombines TRBV28 with TRBJ1-2, with 8 bases identical to TRBD1. Material: peripheral blood, obtained 28 days after the second AZD1222 dose. The CDR3 region has the DNA TGTGCCAGCAGTTATCAGGGGGCTAGAGGCTACACCTTC. Amino acid sequence: CASSYQGARGYTF.